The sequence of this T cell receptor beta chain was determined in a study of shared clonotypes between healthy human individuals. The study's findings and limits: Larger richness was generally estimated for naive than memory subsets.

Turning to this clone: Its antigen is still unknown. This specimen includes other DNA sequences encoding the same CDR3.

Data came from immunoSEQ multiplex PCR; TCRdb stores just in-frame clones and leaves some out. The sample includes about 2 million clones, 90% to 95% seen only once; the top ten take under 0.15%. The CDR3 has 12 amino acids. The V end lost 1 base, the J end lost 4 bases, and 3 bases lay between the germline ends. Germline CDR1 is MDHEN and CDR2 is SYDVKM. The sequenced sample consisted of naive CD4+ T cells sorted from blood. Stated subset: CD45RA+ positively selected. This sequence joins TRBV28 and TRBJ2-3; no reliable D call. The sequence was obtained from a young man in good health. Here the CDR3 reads CASSLSPDTQYF. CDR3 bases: TGTGCCAGCAGTTTATCCCCAGATACGCAGTATTTT.